The T cell receptor (beta chain) described here comes from a study of CD8 T cells in ankylosing spondylitis (dated by TCRdb to between 2016 and 2019). About the study as a whole: The study set out to find disease-linked TCR variants by profiling T cell receptor beta repertoires in ankylosing spondylitis patients and healthy donors. The full study cohort comprised about 23 ankylosing spondylitis patients and over a hundred healthy donors. Peripheral blood was sampled, and synovial fluid was additionally collected from ankylosing spondylitis patients. Paper-wide results and their limitations: Significant enrichment of the disease-linked clones was reported in matched synovial fluid samples from ankylosing spondylitis patients. A CD8+ phenotype was shown by the disease-linked clones, which were found at relatively low frequencies in peripheral blood. A TCR beta motif made up of several highly homologous amino acid variants appeared to be characteristic of blood from ankylosing spondylitis patients. Some motif variants were previously reported in synovial fluid and blood of reactive arthritis patients, suggesting common disease-initiation mechanisms.

The sequencer was an Illumina HiSeq 2500. Quantitative 5'-RACE with molecular barcodes was used to prepare TCR beta libraries. The authors' pipeline ran thus. To identify disease-linked TCR variants, a new computational method was used, one built on a probabilistic model of VDJ rearrangement. TCRdb trimmed the raw reads at Q25, called clones with MiXCR and kept productive beta chains. Rows with a matching CDR3 protein are joined into one entry that keeps the most common DNA and genes. It is TCRdb's table, rather than the study itself, that gives the V and J calls and clone size. In this sample the table shows 450,000 to 550,000 distinct CDR3 sequences, about 5.7% of which occur a single time. The ten largest clones capture roughly 3.3% of the sample. The CDR3 measures 13 amino acids from cysteine to phenylalanine. The only DNA kept is the CDR3, 39 bases in frame from the first base. The germline V gene (reference sequence) gives CDR1 as SGHKS and CDR2 as YYEKEE. Trimming takes 2 bases from V and 5 bases from J, and the germline ends sit 8 bases apart.

This clonotype was detected ten times or more. Its binding antigen is unknown. Per-base quality was not reported, and no clone a single base away is much larger than it. The clonotype was recovered from a male donor with ankylosing spondylitis. Rearrangement joined TRBV5-5 to TRBJ2-1; no D gene is confidently identified. Specimen: blood, either unsorted or a sorted T cell fraction (not recorded which). The CDR3 has the sequence CASSFNRDNEQFF. The nucleotide sequence is given as TGTGCCAGCAGCTTTAACCGCGACAATGAGCAGTTCTTC.